The sequence of this T cell receptor (beta chain) was determined in a study of PD-1 blockade in classical Hodgkin lymphoma. Study results and caveats: Newly diagnosed patients were said to have less baseline TCR diversity than healthy donors did.

TCRdb keeps only in-frame clones here, not all; method: immunoSEQ multiplex PCR. Of roughly 39,000 clones in the sample, 77% were seen once. The germline V gene has CDR1 LNHDA and CDR2 SQIVND (reference sequence). The CDR3 covers 15 residues. The V segment lost 2 bases and the J segment 6 bases; nucleotides outside the gene matches: 8. Time point here: cycle 4 day 1 (C4D1), after more than five weeks of nivolumab. Every one of the patients relapsed after autologous stem cell transplantation (brentuximab vedotin exposure was variable). On this clone: The antigen is undetermined.

V is TRBV19 and J is TRBJ2-7, with TRBD1 matching 9 bases. The sample in question was peripheral blood mononuclear cells (PBMCs), obtained before the fourth cycle of nivolumab. The origin of this receptor is a human donor with classical Hodgkin lymphoma. CDR3 bases: TGTGCCAGTAGTATAAACTGGGACAGGGCTAGCGAGCAGTACTTC. It translates to CASSINWDRASEQYF.